These T cell receptor beta chains were read from a single sample in a study of blood T cell repertoires in COVID-19. Profiling relied on immunoSEQ multiplex PCR, and the TCRdb table lists in-frame clones only, not all of them. The table lists tens of thousands of clones, around 80% of them singletons. The sequenced material came from peripheral blood. The receptors were sampled from an elderly woman with active or convalescent COVID-19. CDR3s include the opening cysteine and the closing phenylalanine or tryptophan. Fields, in order: J gene, D gene, CDR3 length, V gene, clone size, CDR3 DNA, CDR3 protein. A D gene is named only where the DNA matches it firmly. Clone size, where shown, is once, few, many, or a class for clones that have expanded.

j_call: TRBJ1-1
d_call: .
cdr3_length: 14
v_call: TRBV21-1
clone_size: few
cdr3_nt: TGTGCCAAACGCATAGCGCCGAAAAACACTGAAGCTTTCTTT
cdr3_aa: CAKRIAPKNTEAFF

j_call: TRBJ2-1
d_call: TRBD1
cdr3_length: 16
v_call: TRBV15
clone_size: .
cdr3_nt: TGTGCCACCAGCAGAGATGGGGACAGGGCTTACAATGAGCAGTTCTTC
cdr3_aa: CATSRDGDRAYNEQFF

j_call: TRBJ2-1
d_call: TRBD2
cdr3_length: 14
v_call: TRBV7-6
clone_size: .
cdr3_nt: TGTGCCAGCAGCTTAGCTAGCGGGGGCCGGTCGCAGTTCTTC
cdr3_aa: CASSLASGGRSQFF

j_call: TRBJ2-3
d_call: TRBD2
cdr3_length: 14
v_call: TRBV28
clone_size: .
cdr3_nt: TGTGCCAGCAGTTTGGGGACTATCACAGATACGCAGTATTTT
cdr3_aa: CASSLGTITDTQYF

j_call: TRBJ2-1
d_call: .
cdr3_length: 13
v_call: TRBV4-3
clone_size: .
cdr3_nt: TGCGCCAGCAGCCAAGGCCCCAGGGATGAGCAGTTCTTC
cdr3_aa: CASSQGPRDEQFF

j_call: TRBJ1-4
d_call: .
cdr3_length: 19
v_call: TRBV4-1
clone_size: .
cdr3_nt: TGCGCCAGCAGCCAAGTTTGGACAGCGACCGCCTTAGCTAATGAAAAACTGTTTTTT
cdr3_aa: CASSQVWTATALANEKLFF

j_call: TRBJ2-3
d_call: TRBD2
cdr3_length: 14
v_call: TRBV7-6
clone_size: .
cdr3_nt: TGTGCCAGCAGCCCCCTAGCGGGGACAGATACGCAGTATTTT
cdr3_aa: CASSPLAGTDTQYF

j_call: TRBJ1-1
d_call: .
cdr3_length: 16
v_call: TRBV28
clone_size: .
cdr3_nt: TGTGCCAGCAGTTTCCTAACCGTTAGGGGGAACACTGAAGCTTTCTTT
cdr3_aa: CASSFLTVRGNTEAFF

j_call: TRBJ2-7
d_call: TRBD2
cdr3_length: 16
v_call: TRBV5-1
clone_size: few
cdr3_nt: TGCGCCAGCAGCTACGGACTAGCGGGGGGGCAATACGAGCAGTACTTC
cdr3_aa: CASSYGLAGGQYEQYF

j_call: TRBJ1-5
d_call: .
cdr3_length: 13
v_call: TRBV12-3/TRBV12-4
clone_size: .
cdr3_nt: TGTGCCAGCAGTTTAGGCGGGTATGGGCCCCAGCATTTT
cdr3_aa: CASSLGGYGPQHF

j_call: TRBJ2-3
d_call: TRBD2
cdr3_length: 16
v_call: TRBV7-2
clone_size: .
cdr3_nt: TGTGCCAGCAGCTATAGCGGGGGGGCCGGAGGAGATACGCAGTATTTT
cdr3_aa: CASSYSGGAGGDTQYF

j_call: TRBJ1-4
d_call: TRBD1
cdr3_length: 12
v_call: TRBV29-1
clone_size: .
cdr3_nt: TGCAGCGTTATTGGACAGGACGAAAAACTGTTTTTT
cdr3_aa: CSVIGQDEKLFF

j_call: TRBJ2-7
d_call: .
cdr3_length: 12
v_call: TRBV7-9
clone_size: .
cdr3_nt: TGTGCCAGCAGCTTAGGACTAGGCGAGCAGTACTTC
cdr3_aa: CASSLGLGEQYF

j_call: TRBJ2-3
d_call: .
cdr3_length: 13
v_call: TRBV28
clone_size: .
cdr3_nt: TGTGCCAGCAGGCCACAGGGCACAGATACGCAGTATTTT
cdr3_aa: CASRPQGTDTQYF

j_call: TRBJ2-1
d_call: TRBD2
cdr3_length: 15
v_call: TRBV27
clone_size: once
cdr3_nt: TGTGCCAGCAGTTTTAGCGCTAGCGGAAACAATGAGCAGTTCTTC
cdr3_aa: CASSFSASGNNEQFF

j_call: TRBJ2-7
d_call: .
cdr3_length: 11
v_call: TRBV28
clone_size: .
cdr3_nt: TGTGCCACCAACTCCCCCTACGAGCAGTACTTC
cdr3_aa: CATNSPYEQYF

j_call: TRBJ2-7
d_call: .
cdr3_length: 12
v_call: TRBV20-1
clone_size: .
cdr3_nt: TGCAGTGCTAGTAGGCGGTCCTACGAGCAGTACTTC
cdr3_aa: CSASRRSYEQYF

j_call: TRBJ1-4
d_call: TRBD1
cdr3_length: 14
v_call: TRBV7-8
clone_size: once
cdr3_nt: TGTGCCAGCAACCCGGACAGGGGTGGTGAAAAACTGTTTTTT
cdr3_aa: CASNPDRGGEKLFF

j_call: TRBJ2-1
d_call: TRBD2
cdr3_length: 17
v_call: TRBV3-1/TRBV3-2
clone_size: .
cdr3_nt: TGTGCCAGCAGCGGCCGATCGACTAGCGGGAGCTCGGGTGAGCAGTTCTTC
cdr3_aa: CASSGRSTSGSSGEQFF

j_call: TRBJ2-7
d_call: TRBD1
cdr3_length: 14
v_call: TRBV28
clone_size: .
cdr3_nt: TGTGCCAGCAGTCCATGGACAGGGACCTACGAGCAGTACTTC
cdr3_aa: CASSPWTGTYEQYF

j_call: TRBJ2-7
d_call: .
cdr3_length: 15
v_call: TRBV3-1/TRBV3-2
clone_size: .
cdr3_nt: TGTGCCAGCAGCCAAGGCAGGGCTGGAACCTACGAGCAGTACTTC
cdr3_aa: CASSQGRAGTYEQYF

j_call: TRBJ1-2
d_call: .
cdr3_length: 14
v_call: TRBV4-3
clone_size: .
cdr3_nt: TGCGCCAGCAGCCAAGATAACAGTTTCTATGGCTACACCTTC
cdr3_aa: CASSQDNSFYGYTF

j_call: TRBJ1-4
d_call: .
cdr3_length: 14
v_call: TRBV19
clone_size: .
cdr3_nt: TGTGCCAGTACCTTATCGAACACAAATGAAAAACTGTTTTTT
cdr3_aa: CASTLSNTNEKLFF

j_call: TRBJ2-7
d_call: TRBD1
cdr3_length: 14
v_call: TRBV18
clone_size: .
cdr3_nt: TGTGCCAGCTCCGTACAGGGGGCGCTCGACGAGCAGTACTTC
cdr3_aa: CASSVQGALDEQYF

j_call: TRBJ2-7
d_call: .
cdr3_length: 13
v_call: TRBV14
clone_size: .
cdr3_nt: TGTGCCAGCAGCCAAGGTTACCGGGTCGAGCAGTACTTC
cdr3_aa: CASSQGYRVEQYF

j_call: TRBJ2-2
d_call: .
cdr3_length: 15
v_call: TRBV11-3
clone_size: .
cdr3_nt: TGTGCCAGCAGCTTAAAGTCCAGAAACACCGGGGAGCTGTTTTTT
cdr3_aa: CASSLKSRNTGELFF

j_call: TRBJ2-5
d_call: TRBD2
cdr3_length: 16
v_call: TRBV5-1
clone_size: .
cdr3_nt: TGCGCCAGCAGCACGGGACTAGCGGATTTTCTGGAGACCCAGTACTTC
cdr3_aa: CASSTGLADFLETQYF

j_call: TRBJ2-1
d_call: TRBD1
cdr3_length: 13
v_call: TRBV9
clone_size: .
cdr3_nt: TGTGCCAGCAGCGTAGTGGACAGGGATGAGCAGTTCTTC
cdr3_aa: CASSVVDRDEQFF

j_call: TRBJ1-2
d_call: TRBD1
cdr3_length: 13
v_call: TRBV29-1
clone_size: .
cdr3_nt: TGCAGCGCCCCCGGGACAGGGGAGAATGGCTACACCTTC
cdr3_aa: CSAPGTGENGYTF

j_call: TRBJ2-7
d_call: .
cdr3_length: 15
v_call: TRBV7-2
clone_size: .
cdr3_nt: TGTGCCAGCAGCTTAAACAGGATAACCTCCTACGAGCAGTACTTC
cdr3_aa: CASSLNRITSYEQYF

j_call: TRBJ2-3
d_call: .
cdr3_length: 13
v_call: TRBV5-1
clone_size: few
cdr3_nt: TGCGCCAGCAATCGGGGGTTCACAGATACGCAGTATTTT
cdr3_aa: CASNRGFTDTQYF

j_call: TRBJ1-1
d_call: .
cdr3_length: 14
v_call: TRBV28
clone_size: .
cdr3_nt: TGTGCCAGCAGTGACTACGGTGAGAACACTGAAGCTTTCTTT
cdr3_aa: CASSDYGENTEAFF

j_call: TRBJ2-5
d_call: TRBD2
cdr3_length: 15
v_call: TRBV7-7
clone_size: .
cdr3_nt: TGTGCCAGCAGCTTAGGCGGGAGCCGAGAGGAGACCCAGTACTTC
cdr3_aa: CASSLGGSREETQYF

j_call: TRBJ1-1
d_call: .
cdr3_length: 13
v_call: TRBV29-1
clone_size: .
cdr3_nt: TGCAGCGTTGAAGGGTCAGGGTACACTGAAGCTTTCTTT
cdr3_aa: CSVEGSGYTEAFF

j_call: TRBJ2-6
d_call: TRBD1
cdr3_length: 17
v_call: TRBV28
clone_size: .
cdr3_nt: TGTGCCAGCAGAGGGACAGGACCGTCTGGTGGGGCCAACGTCCTGACTTTC
cdr3_aa: CASRGTGPSGGANVLTF

j_call: TRBJ2-2
d_call: .
cdr3_length: 14
v_call: TRBV29-1
clone_size: .
cdr3_nt: TGCAGCGTTTCGGCGACAGGGAACACCGGGGAGCTGTTTTTT
cdr3_aa: CSVSATGNTGELFF

j_call: TRBJ1-1
d_call: .
cdr3_length: 14
v_call: TRBV18
clone_size: .
cdr3_nt: TGTGCCAGCTCACCGGGCGGGGTTGACACTGAAGCTTTCTTT
cdr3_aa: CASSPGGVDTEAFF

j_call: TRBJ2-1
d_call: .
cdr3_length: 15
v_call: TRBV18
clone_size: .
cdr3_nt: TGTGCCAGCTCACCACTTCTAGCCACGCGGGATGAGCAGTTCTTC
cdr3_aa: CASSPLLATRDEQFF

j_call: TRBJ2-2
d_call: .
cdr3_length: 14
v_call: TRBV7-3
clone_size: few
cdr3_nt: TGTGCCAGCAGCCCAAATCCGAACACCGGGGAGCTGTTTTTT
cdr3_aa: CASSPNPNTGELFF

j_call: TRBJ1-5
d_call: .
cdr3_length: 15
v_call: TRBV19
clone_size: .
cdr3_nt: TGTGCCAGTAGTATAGACCGGACAGTTTGGCAGCCCCAGCATTTT
cdr3_aa: CASSIDRTVWQPQHF

j_call: TRBJ1-5
d_call: TRBD1
cdr3_length: 15
v_call: TRBV3-1/TRBV3-2
clone_size: .
cdr3_nt: TGTGCCAGCAGCCTTAACAGGGGGCAAGGTCAGCCCCAGCATTTT
cdr3_aa: CASSLNRGQGQPQHF

j_call: TRBJ2-5
d_call: .
cdr3_length: 15
v_call: TRBV4-2
clone_size: .
cdr3_nt: TGTGCCAGCAGCCAAGTGGGAGGGGGGGTTGAGACCCAGTACTTC
cdr3_aa: CASSQVGGGVETQYF

j_call: TRBJ2-7
d_call: .
cdr3_length: 11
v_call: TRBV20-1
clone_size: .
cdr3_nt: TGCAGTGCTAAGGGAGGCTACGAGCAGTACTTC
cdr3_aa: CSAKGGYEQYF

j_call: TRBJ1-4
d_call: .
cdr3_length: 13
v_call: TRBV2
clone_size: .
cdr3_nt: TGTGCCAGCAGTGAACGGGAAGGAGAAAAACTGTTTTTT
cdr3_aa: CASSEREGEKLFF

j_call: TRBJ1-5
d_call: .
cdr3_length: 15
v_call: TRBV7-2
clone_size: .
cdr3_nt: TGTGCCAGCAGCTTAGACAGGGCGTTAGGACAGCCCCAGCATTTT
cdr3_aa: CASSLDRALGQPQHF

j_call: TRBJ2-7
d_call: TRBD1
cdr3_length: 17
v_call: TRBV18
clone_size: .
cdr3_nt: TGTGCCAGCTCCCCTGCGACAGGGAGAGGCGTTACCTACGAGCAGTACTTC
cdr3_aa: CASSPATGRGVTYEQYF

j_call: TRBJ1-6
d_call: .
cdr3_length: 16
v_call: TRBV9
clone_size: .
cdr3_nt: TGTGCCAGCAGCGCCCTTCCGGAGACCGTGGGTTCACCCCTCCACTTT
cdr3_aa: CASSALPETVGSPLHF

j_call: TRBJ2-7
d_call: .
cdr3_length: 13
v_call: TRBV28
clone_size: .
cdr3_nt: TGTGCCAGCAGTGCCATAATGGCTCTCGAGCAGTACTTC
cdr3_aa: CASSAIMALEQYF

j_call: TRBJ2-1
d_call: .
cdr3_length: 16
v_call: TRBV3-1/TRBV3-2
clone_size: .
cdr3_nt: TGTGCCAGCAGCCAATTACCGGGCCGAGGGTACAATGAGCAGTTCTTC
cdr3_aa: CASSQLPGRGYNEQFF

j_call: TRBJ1-2
d_call: .
cdr3_length: 16
v_call: TRBV5-8
clone_size: few
cdr3_nt: TGTGCCAGCAGCTTGCAAGGTCAGAGACTTAACTATGGCTACACCTTC
cdr3_aa: CASSLQGQRLNYGYTF